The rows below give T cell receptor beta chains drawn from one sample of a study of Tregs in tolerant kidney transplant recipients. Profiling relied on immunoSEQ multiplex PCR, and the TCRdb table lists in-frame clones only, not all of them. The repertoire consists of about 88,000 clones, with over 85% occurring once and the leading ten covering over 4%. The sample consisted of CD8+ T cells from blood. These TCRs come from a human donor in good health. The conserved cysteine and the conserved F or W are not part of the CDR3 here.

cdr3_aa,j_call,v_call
ASSYSDSTYEQY,TRBJ2-7,TRBV6-5
ASSEATGWALNTEAF,TRBJ1-1,TRBV11-2
ASGTVVSTDTQY,TRBJ2-3,TRBV2
ASSHYPLSSGGVSYNEQF,TRBJ2-1,TRBV7-6
ASSLTGYNEQF,TRBJ2-1,TRBV5-6
ASIGGPAKNIQY,TRBJ2-4,TRBV27
ASNKGGGGPTMNTEAF,TRBJ1-1,TRBV4-1
ASSLGGGLNTEAF,TRBJ1-1,TRBV13
ASTGTGVYEQY,TRBJ2-7,TRBV13
ASSYLQGSNEKLF,TRBJ1-4,TRBV6-6
SVESGGGLYNEQF,TRBJ2-1,TRBV29-1
ASSLEREDYHEQY,TRBJ2-7,TRBV11-2
ASSSDTHNEQF,TRBJ2-1,TRBV6-1
AWSVQGYEQY,TRBJ2-7,TRBV30
ASSLVLGPRGESNQPQH,TRBJ1-5,TRBV7-8
ALDRGHLGYT,TRBJ1-2,TRBV7-9
ASSSGTGWDTQY,TRBJ2-3,TRBV5-1